The entry below gives a single TCR beta chain sequence along with its context. The target antigen is unknown. Constant-segment primers and 5'RACE yielded cDNA libraries for TCR alpha and TCR beta, each carrying sample barcodes and UMIs. TCRdb redid the calling of the 5' RACE reads with MiXCR, one entry per CDR3 protein. The sample has approximately 490,000 distinct CDR3 sequences, 20% seen once. The CDR3 is made up of 11 amino acids. In germline, CDR1 is LGHNT, CDR2 FRNRAP. The junction had 5 bases not matched to a gene; V was cut back by 5 bases and J by 13 bases. The data derive from a study of T-cell memory formation after mild COVID-19. Study results and limitations: Mainly CM and EM harbored the contracting CD4+ clones; mainly EMRA harbored the CD8+ ones.

This TCR was sampled from an adult woman who had mild COVID-19 (a few samples of this study predate the infection). Cell type and time point are not known. Sequencing used PBMCs or a T cell subset sorted from them (not recorded which). The V and J genes are TRBV12-5 and TRBJ2-7; 10 bases are shared with TRBD1. The CDR3 region has the DNA TGTGCTAGTGGTCCGGGACAGGGGCCATACTTC. Its translation is CASGPGQGPYF.